Listed here are 17 T cell receptor beta chains from one sample, sequenced in a study of CD8 T cells in ankylosing spondylitis. TCRdb processed the 5' RACE reads anew with MiXCR; each CDR3 protein has one entry. The data contain about 160,000 distinct CDR3 sequences, 18% of them singletons. Sample: blood, either unsorted or a sorted T cell fraction (not recorded which). The receptor set was obtained from a male donor with ankylosing spondylitis or in good health (not recorded which).

In this sample, this clonotype turned up a few times. The chain recombines TRBV7-9 with TRBJ2-1; D is uncertain. V was trimmed by 3 bases and J by 6 bases, leaving 12 bases between them. Germline values: CDR1 SEHNR, CDR2 FQNEAQ (reference sequence). This CDR3 spans 14 amino acids. The CDR3 spells CASSFPGRSNEQFF. The CDR3 DNA is TGTGCCAGCAGCTTTCCCGGACGTTCCAATGAGCAGTTCTTC. Full variable domain (outside the CDR3, taken from reference TRBV7-9 and TRBJ2-1): DTGVSQNPRHKITKRGQNVTFRCDPISEHNRLYWYRQTLGQGPEFLTYFQNEAQLEKSRLLSDRFSAERPKGSFSTLEIQRTEQGDSAMYLCASSFPGRSNEQFFGPGTRLTVL.

This clonotype showed up just a few times. The chain is built from TRBV29-1 and TRBJ2-1; TRBD1 matches 7 bases. The CDR3 has 14 residues. The V gene's germline CDR1 is SQVTM and CDR2 ANQGSEA. V lost 6 bases to trimming and J lost 5 bases; unmatched junction nucleotides: 10. The CDR3 here is CSVEGAGLHNEQFF. CDR3 nucleotide sequence: TGCAGCGTCGAGGGGGCTGGACTTCACAATGAGCAGTTCTTC.

A few counts support this clonotype. This chain joins TRBV18 and TRBJ1-1; TRBD1 matches at 9 bases. Trimming at V came to 5 bases and at J to 7 bases, leaving 5 bases not matched to a gene. The CDR3 is made up of 13 amino acids. Looked up from germline, CDR1 is KGHSH and CDR2 is LQKENI. The CDR3 here is CASSGRQGGEAFF. DNA for the CDR3: TGTGCCAGCTCAGGACGACAGGGGGGTGAAGCTTTCTTT.

This clonotype was seen a handful of times. The chain combines TRBV6-2 or TRBV6-3 with TRBJ2-1, with D unclear. V lost 6 bases to trimming and J lost 5 bases, with 17 bases between them. CDR3 length: 15 residues. The V gene's germline CDR1 is MNHEY and CDR2 SVGEGT. As DNA, the CDR3 is TGTGCCAGCAGCCCAACCACCCTAGGCGACAATGAGCAGTTCTTC. Its translation is CASSPTTLGDNEQFF.

Regarding this clonotype: A much larger clone differs from this one at a single base, so this may be a read error. The chain combines TRBV29-1 with TRBJ2-2; the match to TRBD2 covers 8 bases. Germline V gives CDR1 SQVTM, CDR2 ANQGSEA. This CDR3 comprises 18 residues. Here the CDR3 reads CSVEGQREPPTPPGELLF. For the CDR3, the DNA is TGCAGCGTTGAAGGTCAGCGGGAGCCCCCCACACCACCGGGGGAGCTGCTTTTT.

This clonotype appeared many times. The rearrangement links TRBV20-1 to TRBJ2-3, with a weak D call TRBD1 (5 bases). The germline V gene has CDR1 DFQATT and CDR2 SNEGSKA (reference sequence). The V gene lost 3 bases and the J gene lost 6 bases, with 13 bases spanning the gap. The CDR3 extends over 13 amino acids. CDR3 in amino acids: CSASQGAMDTQYF. The CDR3 region has the DNA TGCAGTGCTAGCCAGGGTGCAATGGATACGCAGTATTTT.

This clonotype came up a few times. The genes are TRBV5-1 and TRBJ2-2; D possibly corresponds to TRBD2 (6 bases). Germline CDR1 and CDR2: SGHRS and YFSETQ. CDR3 length: 17 residues. Trimming removed 1 base from V and 3 bases from J, with 16 bases in between. The CDR3 sequence: CASSLLFIRRDTGELFF. CDR3 DNA sequence: TGCGCCAGCAGCTTGCTTTTTATCAGGAGGGACACCGGGGAGCTGTTTTTT.

This clonotype occurred many times. The chain links TRBV5-1 to TRBJ2-1; 13 bases map to TRBD2. The CDR3 spans 16 residues. Germline V CDR1 and CDR2: SGHRS, YFSETQ. Losses at the gene ends were 2 bases for V and 6 bases for J; bases not matched to a gene: 5. The CDR3 spells CASSFRTSGRGNEQFF. The CDR3 DNA is TGCGCCAGCAGCTTCCGGACTAGCGGGAGAGGCAATGAGCAGTTCTTC. The full variable domain, with the rest looked up from reference TRBV5-1 and TRBJ2-1, is KAGVTQTPRYLIKTRGQQVTLSCSPISGHRSVSWYQQTPGQGLQFLFEYFSETQRNKGNFPGRFSGRQFSNSRSEMNVSTLELGDSALYLCASSFRTSGRGNEQFFGPGTRLTVL.

This clonotype was observed a handful of times. The chain joins TRBV7-9 to TRBJ2-1, with TRBD2 matching 9 bases. This CDR3 comprises 17 residues. Trimming at V came to 1 base and at J to 4 bases, leaving 8 bases not matched to a gene. From germline, CDR1 is SEHNR and CDR2 FQNEAQ (reference sequence). CDR3 bases: TGTGCCAGCAGCTTAGAAGTGGGACTAGCAAGATACAATGAGCAGTTCTTC. This encodes CASSLEVGLARYNEQFF.

The J gene is TRBJ1-1, the V gene TRBV7-9; weak D call: TRBD1 (6 bases). The CDR3 consists of 14 residues. Trimming shortened V by 2 bases and J by 10 bases, and 17 bases separated the two germline ends. Germline V CDR1 and CDR2: SEHNR, FQNEAQ (reference sequence). In nucleotides, the CDR3 is TGTGCCAGCAGCTTATTCCTTCAGGGGCGATCAGCTTTCTTT. It codes for CASSLFLQGRSAFF. Looking up the rest from reference TRBV7-9 and TRBJ1-1 gives the full variable domain: DTGVSQNPRHKITKRGQNVTFRCDPISEHNRLYWYRQTLGQGPEFLTYFQNEAQLEKSRLLSDRFSAERPKGSFSTLEIQRTEQGDSAMYLCASSLFLQGRSAFFGQGTRLTVV.

The chain has TRBV29-1 and TRBJ1-1; tentatively, D is TRBD1 (5 bases). Trimming shortened V by 4 bases and J by 4 bases, and 16 bases separated the two germline ends. CDR3 length: 14 amino acids. Germline CDR1 is SQVTM and CDR2 is ANQGSEA. CDR3 amino acids: CSVGPGIRVTEAFF. CDR3 bases: TGCAGCGTTGGACCCGGGATCAGGGTCACTGAAGCTTTCTTT.

This chain joins TRBV6-2 or TRBV6-3 and TRBJ2-7; TRBD2 matches 10 bases. Looked up from germline, CDR1 is MNHEY and CDR2 is SVGEGT. CDR3 size: 14 residues. The ends lost 5 bases at V and 6 bases at J; junction bases unmatched: 7. The CDR3 region has the DNA TGTGCCAGCAGTCGAGGGCTAGCGGGAGTCGAGCAGTACTTC. Its translation: CASSRGLAGVEQYF.

This clonotype was seen only a few times. CDR3 residues: CASSGRGDRANTGELFF. The DNA of the CDR3 is TGTGCCAGCAGCGGTAGGGGGGACAGGGCTAACACCGGGGAGCTGTTTTTT. This chain links TRBV9 with TRBJ2-2; the match to TRBD1 covers 9 bases. The CDR3 is made up of 17 amino acids. J gave up 2 bases and V 3 bases, and 8 bases lay outside the gene matches. CDR1 SGDLS and CDR2 YYNGEE come from the germline V gene.

A few counts support this clonotype. This chain connects TRBV19 to TRBJ2-7; D gene unclear. This CDR3 region has 15 residues. V dropped 7 bases and J dropped 2 bases, with 18 bases sitting between them. Germline V CDR1 and CDR2: LNHDA, SQIVND (reference sequence). The CDR3 DNA reads as TGTGCCAGTACCACCCGGGCCGACATAACCTACGAGCAGTACTTC. It is translated as CASTTRADITYEQYF.

This clonotype showed up many times. The J gene is TRBJ2-7, the V gene TRBV12-3 or TRBV12-4; 8 bases agree with TRBD1. CDR3 size: 14 residues. The ends lost 5 bases at V and 1 base at J; junction bases unmatched: 4. CDR3 residues: CASSPQGASYEQYF. The CDR3 region has the DNA TGTGCCAGCAGTCCCCAGGGGGCGTCCTACGAGCAGTACTTC.

Ten or more counts support this clonotype. CDR3 nucleotides: TGCAGTGCTAGAGATCCGTTACAGGGGTCGCTCACCTACGAGCAGTACTTC. Protein product: CSARDPLQGSLTYEQYF. The chain carries TRBV20-1 and TRBJ2-7; 7 positions agree with TRBD1. CDR3 length: 17 amino acids. J lost 2 bases, V lost 0 bases, and 13 bases had no gene match. CDR1 and CDR2 from the germline V gene are DFQATT and SNEGSKA (reference sequence).

In this sample, this clonotype turned up many times. The chain uses TRBV5-1 and TRBJ1-4, with 8 bases aligning to TRBD1. The CDR3 spans 14 residues. Per germline, CDR1 SGHRS and CDR2 YFSETQ. After removal of 4 bases from V and 7 bases from J, the junction contained 6 bases not matched to a gene. This CDR3 is CASSDGQGGEKLFF. The CDR3 DNA reads TGCGCCAGCAGCGACGGACAGGGCGGTGAAAAACTGTTTTTT.